A single sample gave rise to the 18 T cell receptor beta chains below, sequenced in a study of blood T cell repertoires in COVID-19 (dated by TCRdb to the early 2020s). The library was produced with the immunoSEQ multiplex PCR assay. Held by TCRdb, this immuneACCESS table contains in-frame sequences only and omits some clones. Under half of the omission traces to an unresolved V gene where checked; the cause of the rest is unknown. The sample contains roughly 250,000 clones, just over 90% of them found a single time. Of the sample, 1.5% to 2% falls within the top ten clones. The sequencing input was PBMCs or T cells enriched from blood (not recorded which). Every receptor here comes from a woman aged 18-29 years who had recovered from COVID-19.

The rearrangement links TRBV11-2 to TRBJ2-1; the match to TRBD2 covers 14 bases. The CDR3 is 17 residues long. The V gene end was trimmed by 5 bases and the J gene end by 4 bases; junction bases not matched to a gene: 7. CDR1 is SGHAT and CDR2 is FQNNGV in the germline V gene. Here the CDR3 DNA reads TGTGCCAGCAGCCCCTACCGACTAGCGGGAGGGTACAATGAGCAGTTCTTC. Its translation is CASSPYRLAGGYNEQFF.

This clone was observed a handful of times. This chain joins TRBV5-1 and TRBJ2-7; TRBD1 might be the D (6 bases). There are 15 residues in the CDR3. Trimming removed 3 bases at V and 9 bases at J, with 22 bases between. The germline gives CDR1 SGHRS, CDR2 YFSETQ. CDR3 DNA sequence: TGCGCCAGCAGCTCGCGAAACCTACCCACAGGGCTGCAGTACTTC. It translates to CASSSRNLPTGLQYF.

The V call is TRBV5-1, the J call TRBJ1-4; TRBD1 might be the D (5 bases). Between the trimmed V and J ends, which lost 3 bases and 5 bases, there was a span of 14 bases. This CDR3 is built from 15 residues. CDR1 SGHRS and CDR2 YFSETQ come from the germline V gene. The CDR3 is CASSSGRGVNEKLFF. CDR3 DNA sequence: TGCGCCAGCAGCTCCGGTCGGGGGGTAAATGAAAAACTGTTTTTT.

The chain has TRBV24-1 and TRBJ1-1; no firm D call. V dropped 7 bases and J dropped 7 bases, with 12 bases sitting between them. The CDR3 runs 12 residues. Per germline, CDR1 KGHDR and CDR2 SFDVKD. The CDR3 DNA sequence: TGTGCCACCAGGGGGTCCCGGGGTGAAGCTTTCTTT. Translated, it gives CATRGSRGEAFF.

This clone was counted a few times. CDR3 in DNA: TGTGCCAGCAGTTACGGGACTGTGAACACCGGGGAGCTGTTTTTT. Its protein is CASSYGTVNTGELFF. The V gene is TRBV6-2 or TRBV6-3, the J gene TRBJ2-2; maybe TRBD2 (6 bases). The CDR3 spans 15 residues. The germline V gene encodes CDR1 MNHEY and CDR2 SVGEGT. Trimming cost V 2 bases and J 1 base, with 8 bases left between them.

V gene TRBV15 combines with J gene TRBJ2-1; TRBD2 aligns across 15 bases. This CDR3 contains 17 residues. The germline V gene has CDR1 LNHNV and CDR2 YYDKDF (reference sequence). The V and J ends lost 5 bases and 5 bases, in that order; junction bases with no gene match: 7. The DNA for the CDR3 is TGTGCCACCAGCGGAGGACTAGCGGGGGGGCCCCACAATGAGCAGTTCTTC. Its translation is CATSGGLAGGPHNEQFF.

This sequence joins TRBV24-1 and TRBJ2-5; D possibly corresponds to TRBD1 (6 bases). The CDR3 has 14 amino acids. Trimming stripped 4 bases from V and 2 bases from J, with 10 bases between. CDR1 and CDR2 (germline): KGHDR, SFDVKD. The CDR3 DNA sequence: TGTGCCACCAGTGACATGGACAGACAAGAGACCCAGTACTTC. Its translation: CATSDMDRQETQYF.

The gene calls are TRBV18 and TRBJ1-4; tentatively, D is TRBD1 (5 bases). The V and J ends lost 2 bases and 6 bases respectively, with 10 bases between them. The CDR3 covers 14 residues. The germline gives CDR1 KGHSH, CDR2 LQKENI. The CDR3 nucleotides read TGTGCCAGCTCACCAGGGGGACTGGATGAAAAACTGTTTTTT. Translation: CASSPGGLDEKLFF.

The J gene is TRBJ2-2, the V gene TRBV9; no firm D call. The germline gives CDR1 SGDLS, CDR2 YYNGEE. The germline V and J ends were trimmed by 0 bases and 1 base, with 4 bases remaining between them. This CDR3 is built from 14 residues. The DNA for the CDR3 is TGTGCCAGCAGCGTAGGAGAGAACACCGGGGAGCTGTTTTTT. Encoded protein: CASSVGENTGELFF.

The chain combines TRBV28 with TRBJ1-5; D perhaps matches TRBD1 (5 bases). Per germline, CDR1 MDHEN and CDR2 SYDVKM. Trimming removed 2 bases from V and 4 bases from J, with 12 bases in between. This CDR3 is built from 15 residues. CDR3 loop: CASSLIGVGNQPQHF. CDR3 DNA: TGTGCCAGCAGTTTAATAGGGGTAGGTAATCAGCCCCAGCATTTT. Using reference TRBV28 and TRBJ1-5 for the parts outside the CDR3, the full variable domain is DVKVTQSSRYLVKRTGEKVFLECVQDMDHENMFWYRQDPGLGLRLIYFSYDVKMKEKGDIPEGYSVSREKKERFSLILESASTNQTSMYLCASSLIGVGNQPQHFGDGTRLSIL.

V usage is TRBV7-2 and J usage is TRBJ1-1; D not resolved. V shed 0 bases and J shed 2 bases, with 10 bases lying between them. CDR3 size: 15 residues. The germline V gene has CDR1 SGHTA and CDR2 FQGNSA. The DNA of the CDR3 is TGTGCCAGCAGCTTAGCATCCGGGAAAAACACTGAAGCTTTCTTT. Translated: CASSLASGKNTEAFF.

The chain uses TRBV5-5 and TRBJ1-1, with TRBD1 matching over 8 bases. V shed 4 bases, J shed 4 bases, and the junction held 6 bases outside the gene matches. The CDR3 is 14 residues long. The germline V gene encodes CDR1 SGHKS and CDR2 YYEKEE (reference sequence). The CDR3 DNA sequence: TGTGCCAGCAGCGTACAGGGGGGTGGCACTGAAGCTTTCTTT. This codes for CASSVQGGGTEAFF.

The CDR3 is CASIQGTGGSLTSGNTIYF. For the CDR3, the DNA is TGTGCCAGCATCCAGGGCACAGGGGGCTCCCTTACCTCTGGAAACACCATATATTTT. The gene calls are TRBV21-1 and TRBJ1-3; TRBD1 is the table's D call, not checked against the DNA. TRBV21-1 is classified as a pseudogene. This CDR3 has 19 residues.

The chain employs TRBV27 and TRBJ2-7, with D tentatively TRBD2 (5 bases). Germline CDR1 and CDR2: MNHEY and SMNVEV (reference sequence). The CDR3 spans 14 residues. The germline V and J ends were trimmed by 4 bases and 2 bases, with 12 bases remaining between them. This chain's CDR3 is CASSSPGDTYEQYF. CDR3 DNA: TGTGCCAGCAGTTCACCCGGGGATACCTACGAGCAGTACTTC.

The V and J genes are TRBV7-2 and TRBJ2-5; tentatively, D is TRBD1 (5 bases). The ends were cut back, 7 bases at V and 1 base at J, with 16 bases in the middle. Germline loops: CDR1 SGHTA, CDR2 FQGNSA. The CDR3 has 15 residues. CDR3 protein: CASKHIDSPQETQYF. DNA for the CDR3: TGTGCCAGCAAACATATTGACAGCCCCCAAGAGACCCAGTACTTC.

The chain uses TRBV18 and TRBJ2-6, with 9 bases matching TRBD2. Germline values: CDR1 KGHSH, CDR2 LQKENI. Trimming cost V 2 bases and J 4 bases; bases outside gene matches: 15. The CDR3 totals 20 residues. The CDR3 DNA follows: TGTGCCAGCTCACCAAGGCTAGCGGGAAGGTTCATATGGGGGGCCAACGTCCTGACTTTC. This codes for CASSPRLAGRFIWGANVLTF.

This clone has a count of ten or more. The CDR3 loop is CASSPDRGVLEAFF. The CDR3 DNA reads as TGCGCCAGCAGCCCAGACAGGGGGGTCCTTGAAGCTTTCTTT. The chain links TRBV5-1 to TRBJ1-1, with 9 bases aligning to TRBD1. Germline CDR1 SGHRS, CDR2 YFSETQ. The V and J ends lost 4 bases and 7 bases, in that order; junction bases with no gene match: 8. The CDR3 runs 14 residues.

The chain uses TRBV5-1 and TRBJ1-1; TRBD1 aligns across 7 bases. With V trimmed by 5 bases and J by 7 bases, 5 bases remained unmatched. Looked up from germline, CDR1 is SGHRS and CDR2 is YFSETQ. This CDR3 contains 12 residues. The CDR3 nucleotides are TGCGCCAGCAGGACAGGGTCGGGTGAAGCTTTCTTT. Protein sequence: CASRTGSGEAFF.